Presented here are 22 T cell receptor beta chains from one specimen sequenced in a study of T cell repertoires in cytomegalovirus infection. Using its own MiXCR run on the reads, TCRdb lists one record per CDR3 protein. The sample contains over 200,000 distinct CDR3 sequences, about an eighth of which appear only once. Sequencing was carried out using PBMCs. These receptors were collected from a human donor in good health (CMV status not recorded). Some clones in this sample may be carry-over from other donors' samples.

In this sample, this clonotype turned up many times. V and J are TRBV7-2 and TRBJ1-6; TRBD1 might be the D (5 bases). Trimming stripped 2 bases from V and 2 bases from J, with 7 bases between. CDR1 and CDR2 from the germline V gene are SGHTA and FQGNSA. The CDR3 consists of 15 residues. The CDR3 loop is CASSLLGPYNSPLHF. The CDR3 coding sequence is TGTGCCAGCAGCTTACTGGGACCCTATAATTCACCCCTCCACTTT.

The V gene is TRBV7-9, the J gene TRBJ2-7; D unresolved. The CDR3 consists of 12 residues. Per the germline V gene, CDR1 is SEHNR and CDR2 is FQNEAQ (reference sequence). V was trimmed by 6 bases and J by 5 bases, leaving 11 bases between them. In nucleotides, the CDR3 is TGTGCCAGCAGTTCAACATGGGACGAGCAGTACTTC. This gives the protein CASSSTWDEQYF.

The CDR3: CSVTEDGGEKLFF. The CDR3 DNA reads TGCAGCGTTACTGAGGATGGTGGAGAAAAACTGTTTTTT. The chain combines TRBV29-1 with TRBJ1-4; unclear D gene. This CDR3 has 13 amino acids. The V end lost 5 bases, the J end lost 8 bases, and 15 bases lay between the germline ends. CDR1 is SQVTM, CDR2 ANQGSEA, per germline. Variable domain in full (rest from reference TRBV29-1 and TRBJ1-4): SAVISQKPSRDICQRGTSLTIQCQVDSQVTMMFWYRQQPGQSLTLIATANQGSEATYESGFVIDKFPISRPNLTFSTLTVSNMSPEDSSIYLCSVTEDGGEKLFFGSGTQLSVL.

The rearrangement links TRBV28 to TRBJ1-4; 7 bases map to TRBD1. V gave up 8 bases and J gave up 4 bases; unmatched junction bases: 7. Germline assignment: CDR1 MDHEN and CDR2 SYDVKM. CDR3 size: 14 residues. The CDR3 spells CASFSTGFNEKLFF. The CDR3 nucleotides are TGTGCCAGCTTCTCGACAGGGTTTAATGAAAAACTGTTTTTT.

This clonotype was seen repeatedly, ten times or more. The CDR3 loop reads CASSGDSSSYNEQFF. The CDR3 nucleotides read TGTGCCAGCAGCGGAGACAGTTCCTCCTACAATGAGCAGTTCTTC. This rearrangement joins TRBV7-3 to TRBJ2-1; weak D call: TRBD1 (5 bases). The CDR3 is 15 residues long. Germline V gene lookup returns CDR1 SGHTA and CDR2 FQGTGA. V was pared by 5 bases and J by 0 bases, with 11 bases between.

This clonotype has only a few counts. The V gene is TRBV29-1, the J gene TRBJ2-7; D not certain. V dropped 5 bases and J dropped 7 bases, with 27 bases sitting between them. CDR1 is SQVTM, CDR2 ANQGSEA, per germline. The CDR3 is made up of 16 amino acids. The CDR3 coding sequence is TGCAGCGTTAAGTTCCCAGGAAGGGATCCTCCTGGGGAGCAGTACTTC. The encoded protein is CSVKFPGRDPPGEQYF.

This clonotype was counted many times. CDR3 in DNA: TGTGCCAGCAGCCAAGGTCGGGACATAAATGAGCAGTTCTTC. This encodes CASSQGRDINEQFF. J is TRBJ2-1 and V is TRBV4-2; D is perhaps TRBD1 (6 bases). This CDR3 spans 14 amino acids. Between the trimmed V and J ends, which lost 1 base and 7 bases, there was a span of 11 bases. Germline CDR1 is LGHNA and CDR2 is YNFKEQ.

At least ten counts were recorded for this clonotype. The V call is TRBV7-8, the J call TRBJ2-1; 11 bases align to TRBD2. The CDR3 is made up of 16 amino acids. The ends lost 1 base at V and 7 bases at J; junction bases unmatched: 6. Per germline, CDR1 SGHVS and CDR2 FQNEAQ. The DNA for the CDR3 is TGTGCCAGCAGCTTAGTGTGGGCTAGCGGGAGGAATGAGCAGTTCTTC. Its protein product is CASSLVWASGRNEQFF.

This clonotype was seen repeatedly, ten times or more. CDR3: CASSLKPGLSSYNEQFF. The CDR3 DNA reads TGTGCCAGCAGCTTAAAACCGGGGTTAAGCTCCTACAATGAGCAGTTCTTC. This chain joins TRBV11-2 and TRBJ2-1, with a tentative D call TRBD2 (5 bases). CDR3 length equals 17 residues. Germline V gives CDR1 SGHAT, CDR2 FQNNGV. Trimming removed 2 bases from V and 0 bases from J, with 14 bases in between.

Ten or more counts support this clonotype. The chain uses TRBV6-2 or TRBV6-3 and TRBJ1-5; tentatively, D is TRBD1 (6 bases). In germline, CDR1 is MNHEY, CDR2 SVGEGT. The CDR3 contains 14 residues. V was cut by 2 bases and J by 6 bases, with 11 bases left in between. CDR3 protein: CASSYQTGGQPQHF. The CDR3 nucleotides read TGTGCCAGCAGTTACCAGACAGGCGGTCAGCCCCAGCATTTT.

This clonotype was detected a few times. The chain has TRBV4-2 and TRBJ1-3, with 7 bases identical to TRBD1. Losses at the gene ends were 1 base for V and 3 bases for J; bases not matched to a gene: 9. The CDR3 has 17 residues. Germline V gene lookup returns CDR1 LGHNA and CDR2 YNFKEQ. The CDR3 DNA reads as TGTGCCAGCAGCCAAGTGGGACGACAGGGAGGTGGAAACACCATATATTTT. Protein product: CASSQVGRQGGGNTIYF.

This clonotype was seen repeatedly, ten times or more. The chain links TRBV27 to TRBJ2-1; 10 bases are shared with TRBD2. CDR3 length: 17 residues. Unmatched junction bases numbered 15, after V lost 6 bases and J lost 7 bases. The V gene's germline CDR1 is MNHEY and CDR2 SMNVEV (reference sequence). The CDR3 bases are TGTGCCAGCAGCCTTATCCCTTCTAGCGGGAGCTGGAATGAGCAGTTCTTC. Protein sequence: CASSLIPSSGSWNEQFF.

In this sample, this clonotype turned up many times. This chain links TRBV7-2 with TRBJ2-5; the D is unclear. Between the trimmed V and J ends, which lost 5 bases and 2 bases, there was a span of 12 bases. CDR1 and CDR2 (germline): SGHTA, FQGNSA. CDR3 length equals 14 residues. CDR3 in amino acids: CASSANWGQETQYF. Written as DNA, the CDR3 is TGTGCCAGCAGCGCGAACTGGGGACAAGAGACCCAGTACTTC.

This chain links TRBV20-1 with TRBJ1-6; no firm D call. The germline V gene has CDR1 DFQATT and CDR2 SNEGSKA (reference sequence). The ends were cut back, 6 bases at V and 7 bases at J, with 16 bases in the middle. The CDR3 length is 14 residues. The CDR3 bases are TGCAGTGCCCCCCTCGATGGGCTAAATTCACCCCTCCACTTT. It yields the protein CSAPLDGLNSPLHF.

The V call is TRBV12-3 or TRBV12-4, the J call TRBJ1-4; D is undetermined. There are 14 residues in the CDR3. The V end was cut by 3 bases, the J end by 13 bases, with 18 bases between. The CDR3 sequence is CASSFSGNSSRLFF. CDR3 DNA: TGTGCCAGCAGTTTTTCGGGGAACTCGTCTAGACTGTTTTTT.

This clonotype was recorded a few times. The chain recombines TRBV12-3 or TRBV12-4 with TRBJ1-4; D is undetermined. This CDR3 region has 14 residues. V lost 5 bases and J lost 8, with 15 bases in between. This CDR3 reads CASSPSRIAEKLFF. The DNA for the CDR3 is TGTGCCAGCAGTCCCTCCCGCATTGCGGAAAAACTGTTTTTT.

This sequence joins TRBV20-1 and TRBJ1-2; TRBD1 matches at 12 bases. Per the germline V gene, CDR1 is DFQATT and CDR2 is SNEGSKA (reference sequence). V lost 6 bases, J lost 7 bases, and 12 bases stayed unmatched. This CDR3 spans 15 amino acids. This chain's CDR3 is CSALPPGQGAPGYTF. For the CDR3, the DNA is TGCAGTGCCCTCCCGCCGGGACAGGGGGCGCCTGGCTACACCTTC.

V is TRBV9 and J is TRBJ2-6; D may be TRBD2 (7 bases). The CDR3 runs to 17 residues. V was clipped by 4 bases and J by 3 bases, with 17 bases between them. Germline V gene sequence: CDR1 SGDLS, CDR2 YYNGEE. The CDR3 here is CASSTSAGALGANVLTF. Here the CDR3 DNA reads TGTGCCAGCAGCACCAGTGCGGGGGCGCTTGGGGCCAACGTCCTGACTTTC. Supplemented by reference TRBV9 and TRBJ2-6, the full variable domain reads DSGVTQTPKHLITATGQRVTLRCSPRSGDLSVYWYQQSLDQGLQFLIQYYNGEERAKGNILERFSAQQFPDLHSELNLSSLELGDSALYFCASSTSAGALGANVLTFGAGSRLTVL.

This clonotype was seen only a few times. The chain employs TRBV19 and TRBJ1-1; D perhaps matches TRBD1 (5 bases). V was pared by 3 bases and J by 1 base, with 9 bases between. The CDR3 is 14 amino acids. The V gene's germline CDR1 is LNHDA and CDR2 SQIVND (reference sequence). The DNA for the CDR3 is TGTGCCAGTAGTATTTGGGGACCGAACACTGAAGCTTTCTTT. Translating it yields CASSIWGPNTEAFF.

This clonotype was found a few times. The chain carries TRBV20-1 and TRBJ1-2, with 7 nucleotides matching TRBD1. The ends lost 0 bases at V and 3 bases at J; junction bases unmatched: 4. Germline V CDR1 and CDR2: DFQATT, SNEGSKA (reference sequence). This CDR3 is 14 amino acids long. CDR3 sequence reads: CSAREGGRHYGYTF. CDR3 in DNA: TGCAGTGCTAGAGAAGGGGGCCGTCACTATGGCTACACCTTC.

In this sample, this clonotype turned up a few times. This sequence joins TRBV20-1 and TRBJ2-5; D uncertain. CDR1 and CDR2 (germline): DFQATT, SNEGSKA (reference sequence). The germline V and J ends were trimmed by 1 base and 2 bases, with 14 bases remaining between them. This CDR3 comprises 15 residues. The CDR3 sequence: CSARGGGRPQETQYF. CDR3 nucleotides: TGCAGTGCTAGAGGAGGTGGGCGGCCGCAAGAGACCCAGTACTTC.

Many counts were recorded for this clonotype. The CDR3 DNA reads TGTGCCAGCAGCTCTCGACCTGGAGATCAGCCCCAGCATTTT. Its translation is CASSSRPGDQPQHF. The chain recombines TRBV7-2 with TRBJ1-5, with D unclear. CDR1 is SGHTA and CDR2 is FQGNSA in the germline V gene. This CDR3 contains 14 residues. V lost 4 bases to trimming and J lost 5 bases, with 12 bases between them.